This TCR beta chain derives from a study of blood T cell repertoires in COVID-19. In the study overall: Acute and convalescent COVID-19 samples came from the United States, Italy and Spain.

Study members were between roughly 18 and 100 years old and lived in 24 US regions. Data came from immunoSEQ multiplex PCR; TCRdb stores just in-frame clones and leaves some out. The sample yields about 300,000 clones, around nine tenths seen once. Trimming left V 0 bases short and J 7 bases short, with 13 bases between. This CDR3 region has 15 residues. Germline V lookup: CDR1 MGHRA, CDR2 YSYEKL. The TCR sequence derives from a woman under 40 who had recovered from COVID-19. Sequenced input: PBMCs or T cells enriched from blood (not recorded which). The chain combines TRBV4-1 with TRBJ2-1; a possible D gene is TRBD1 (5 bases). In DNA, the CDR3 is TGCGCCAGCAGCCAAGATCAAGCGTCAGGGAATGAGCAGTTCTTC. Its protein product is CASSQDQASGNEQFF.